Detailed here is one TCR beta chain. The antigen it binds to is not known. The input lacks base qualities; no much larger clone sits a single base away. Library generation was performed with the immunoSEQ multiplex PCR assay. The authors' pipeline ran thus. To diagnose cytomegalovirus status from the catalog of TCR beta chain sequences, a statistical classification framework was built. Not all clones reach the TCRdb copy of this immuneACCESS table, which keeps in-frame sequences only. Checked studies attribute under half of the gap to unresolved V genes and leave the rest unexplained. Clone size and the V and J calls come from that table; the DNA yielded D and trimming. The sample table lists 150,000 to 200,000 clones, approximately 89% of them with a count of one. The top ten clonotypes cover less than 3.5% of the sample. The donors were included in the validation cohort of 130 or so subjects, a group kept apart from the roughly 670-subject first cohort.

This specimen comes from a study of cytomegalovirus exposure and HLA in healthy donors (dated by TCRdb to the late 2010s). Context from the whole study: The roughly 670 repertoires of the first cohort and the 110 or so validation repertoires were produced on the same platform, according to a later analysis. To predict cytomegalovirus infection status, the study brought together high-throughput TCR immunosequencing, statistical association of individual TCRs with disease status, and machine learning. In addition to the first cohort of around 670 subjects, a separate validation cohort of approximately 130 different subjects was used. The study was designed to test whether signatures of past pathogen exposure could be identified by cataloging public T cell receptors. Summary of the overall study and its limitations: Across donors, most TCR sequences were observed very rarely, whereas some public TCRs were present in many individuals. Of the cluster scores, around 95% were above 0 in a later analysis, which found that TCRs clustered in the first cohort also tended to co-occur in the 110 or so validation repertoires. According to the authors, the approach could potentially be generalized to other disease states and immunological phenotypes. In the study, approximately 160 TCR beta chains were listed as associated with cytomegalovirus. All 130 or so repertoires were used to score co-occurrence in the validation cohort in a later analysis, because that analysis had no HLA typing for the cohort. A few of the identified cytomegalovirus-associated TCR beta chains were confirmed in vitro to be specific for cytomegalovirus antigens. Cytomegalovirus status was reported to be diagnosed by the classifier with high specificity and sensitivity in both the original and validation cohorts.

Sequences SGHTA (CDR1) and FQGNSA (CDR2) are obtained from the germline V gene. Trimming takes 5 bases from V and 4 bases from J, and the germline ends sit 21 bases apart. Spanning cysteine to phenylalanine, the CDR3 consists of 17 amino acids. Only the CDR3 part of the read is kept: 51 bases, read in frame from the first base. The chain uses TRBV7-2 and TRBJ2-1; the D gene is perhaps TRBD1, on 6 matching bases. The source is a man between 18 and 35 years old in good health and CMV-seropositive. The sample comprised PBMCs. The nucleotides are TGTGCCAGCAGCGCAAGGAGGACAGTGATTGAATACAATGAGCAGTTCTTC. This encodes CASSARRTVIEYNEQFF.